The text below deals with one T cell receptor beta chain. The antigen is not known. TCRdb's copy holds only in-frame clones and misses some; the assay was immunoSEQ multiplex PCR. This sample carries 950,000 to 1,100,000 clones, 65% to 80% of them seen once, and the ten largest clones take about 1.5%. This record belongs to a study of shared clonotypes between healthy human individuals. Overall study context: Three CD4 naive, three CD4 memory, two CD8 naive and one CD8 memory plate were used per donor. The study's findings and limits: Measured sharing among donors was expected to vary with sequencing depth.

There were no recent acute infections or vaccinations among the donors, who were healthy HIV-negative adults. Germline-derived CDR1 and CDR2 are LNHDA and SQIVND (reference sequence). The length of the CDR3 is 15 residues. The J segment lost 0 bases and the V segment lost 5 bases, leaving 7 bases of the junction unmatched. This clonotype was obtained from a man aged 18-30 years in good health. V gene TRBV19 combines with J gene TRBJ2-7, with TRBD2 matching over 7 bases. Sequencing input: memory CD4+ T cells sorted from blood. Subset given: CD45RA-negative fraction. The CDR3 here is CASSSQAGSSYEQYF. CDR3 nucleotides: TGTGCCAGTAGTTCCCAAGCGGGGAGCTCCTACGAGCAGTACTTC.